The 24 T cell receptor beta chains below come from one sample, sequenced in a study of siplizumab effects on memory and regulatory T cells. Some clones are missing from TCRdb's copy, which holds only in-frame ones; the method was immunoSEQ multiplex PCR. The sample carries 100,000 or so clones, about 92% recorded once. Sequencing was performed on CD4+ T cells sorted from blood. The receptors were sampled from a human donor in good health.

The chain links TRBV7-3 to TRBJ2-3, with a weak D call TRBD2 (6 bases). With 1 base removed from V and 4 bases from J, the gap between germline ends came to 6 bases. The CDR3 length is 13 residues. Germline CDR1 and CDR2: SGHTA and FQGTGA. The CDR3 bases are TGTGCCAGCAGCTTAAGGAGGGCAGATACGCAGTATTTT. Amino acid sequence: CASSLRRADTQYF.

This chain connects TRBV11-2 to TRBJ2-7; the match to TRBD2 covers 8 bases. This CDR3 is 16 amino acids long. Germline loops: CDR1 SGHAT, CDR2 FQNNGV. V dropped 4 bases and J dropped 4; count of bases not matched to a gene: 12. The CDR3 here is CASSSINGLASYEQYF. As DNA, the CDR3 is TGTGCCAGCAGCTCGATAAATGGACTAGCTTCATACGAGCAGTACTTC. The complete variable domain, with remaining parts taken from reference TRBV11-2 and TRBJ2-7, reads EAGVAQSPRYKIIEKRQSVAFWCNPISGHATLYWYQQILGQGPKLLIQFQNNGVVDDSQLPKDRFSAERLKGVDSTLKIQPAKLEDSAVYLCASSSINGLASYEQYFGPGTRLTVT.

In DNA, the CDR3 is TGTGCCTCGCGAAGGGGGCAGGGGCAGGGCTACACCTTC. It specifies CASRRGQGQGYTF. V gene TRBV30 combines with J gene TRBJ1-2; 7 nucleotides line up with TRBD1. J lost 8 bases, V lost 7 bases, and 13 bases had no gene match. CDR3 length: 13 amino acids. Germline CDR1 is GTSNPN and CDR2 is SVGIG (reference sequence).

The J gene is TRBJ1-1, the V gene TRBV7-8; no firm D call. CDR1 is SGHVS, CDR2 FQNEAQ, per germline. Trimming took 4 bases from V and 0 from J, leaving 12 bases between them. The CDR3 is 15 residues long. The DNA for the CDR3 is TGTGCCAGCAGCTCGGACGTAGACATGAACACTGAAGCTTTCTTT. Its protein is CASSSDVDMNTEAFF.

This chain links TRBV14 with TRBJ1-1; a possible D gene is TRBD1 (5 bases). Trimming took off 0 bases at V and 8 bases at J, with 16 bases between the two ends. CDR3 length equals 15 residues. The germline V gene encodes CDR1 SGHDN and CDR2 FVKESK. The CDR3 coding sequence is TGTGCCAGCAGCCAAGATCCGGCCCGGACAAGGGAAGCTTTCTTT. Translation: CASSQDPARTREAFF.

CDR3 amino acids: CATSRPSGVAHF. For the CDR3, the DNA is TGTGCCACCAGCAGACCGTCCGGGGTCGCACACTTT. The chain combines TRBV15 with TRBJ1-6; D is unclear. Germline assignment: CDR1 LNHNV and CDR2 YYDKDF (reference sequence). This CDR3 spans 12 amino acids. The germline V and J ends were trimmed by 2 bases and 19 bases, with 15 bases remaining between them.

The CDR3 bases are TGTGCTAGTGGTTCTCCAGCGGGGGGGGCGAGAGGCTCCTACGAGCAGTACTTC. Protein product: CASGSPAGGARGSYEQYF. V usage is TRBV12-5 and J usage is TRBJ2-7, with 10 bases identical to TRBD2. The CDR3 is 18 residues long. Germline CDR1 LGHNT, CDR2 FRNRAP. V was clipped by 4 bases and J by 0 bases; unmatched bases: 12.

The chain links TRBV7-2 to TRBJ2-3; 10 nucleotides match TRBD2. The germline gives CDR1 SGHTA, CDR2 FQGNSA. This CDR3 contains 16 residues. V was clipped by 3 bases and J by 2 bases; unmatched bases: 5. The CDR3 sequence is CASSLLAGASTDTQYF. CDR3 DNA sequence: TGTGCCAGCAGCTTGCTAGCGGGGGCCTCCACAGATACGCAGTATTTT. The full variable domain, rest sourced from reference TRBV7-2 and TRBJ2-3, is GAGVSQSPSNKVTEKGKDVELRCDPISGHTALYWYRQSLGQGLEFLIYFQGNSAPDKSGLPSDRFSAERTGGSVSTLTIQRTQQEDSAVYLCASSLLAGASTDTQYFGPGTRLTVL.

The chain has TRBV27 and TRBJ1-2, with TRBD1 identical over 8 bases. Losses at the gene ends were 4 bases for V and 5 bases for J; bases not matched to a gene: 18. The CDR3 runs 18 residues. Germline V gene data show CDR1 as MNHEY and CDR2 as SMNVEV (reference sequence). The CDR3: CASSSVLDLRGRVYGYTF. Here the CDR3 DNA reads TGTGCCAGCAGTTCCGTCTTAGACCTCAGGGGGCGCGTGTATGGCTACACCTTC.

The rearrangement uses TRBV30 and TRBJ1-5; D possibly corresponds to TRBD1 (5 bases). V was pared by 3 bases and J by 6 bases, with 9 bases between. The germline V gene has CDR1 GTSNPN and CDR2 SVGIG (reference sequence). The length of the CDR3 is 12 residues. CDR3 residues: CAWSHRGQPQHF. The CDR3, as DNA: TGTGCCTGGAGCCATAGGGGTCAGCCCCAGCATTTT.

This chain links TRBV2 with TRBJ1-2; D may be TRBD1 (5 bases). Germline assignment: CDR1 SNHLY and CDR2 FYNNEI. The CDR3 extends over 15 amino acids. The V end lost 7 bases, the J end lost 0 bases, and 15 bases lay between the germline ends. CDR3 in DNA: TGTGCCAGCAATGAGGGGCGTCCGTCTAACTATGGCTACACCTTC. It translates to CASNEGRPSNYGYTF.

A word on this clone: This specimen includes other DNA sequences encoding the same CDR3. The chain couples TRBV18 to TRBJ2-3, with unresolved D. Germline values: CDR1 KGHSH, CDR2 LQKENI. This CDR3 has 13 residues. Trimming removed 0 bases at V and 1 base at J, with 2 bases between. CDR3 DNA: TGTGCCAGCTCACCACCTGGCACAGATACGCAGTATTTT. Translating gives CASSPPGTDTQYF.

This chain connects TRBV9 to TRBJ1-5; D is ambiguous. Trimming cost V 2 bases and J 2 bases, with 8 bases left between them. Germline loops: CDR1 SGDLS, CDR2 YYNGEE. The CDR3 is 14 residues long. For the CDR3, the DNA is TGTGCCAGCAGCGTCTGGGCCGGCAATCAGCCCCAGCATTTT. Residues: CASSVWAGNQPQHF.

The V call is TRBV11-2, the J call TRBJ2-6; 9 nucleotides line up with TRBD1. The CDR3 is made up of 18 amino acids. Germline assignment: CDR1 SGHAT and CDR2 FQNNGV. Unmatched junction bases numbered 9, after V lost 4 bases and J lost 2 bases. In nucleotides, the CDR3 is TGTGCCAGCAGCTACTACCGGGACAGGGACACTGGGGCCAACGTCCTGACTTTC. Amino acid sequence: CASSYYRDRDTGANVLTF.

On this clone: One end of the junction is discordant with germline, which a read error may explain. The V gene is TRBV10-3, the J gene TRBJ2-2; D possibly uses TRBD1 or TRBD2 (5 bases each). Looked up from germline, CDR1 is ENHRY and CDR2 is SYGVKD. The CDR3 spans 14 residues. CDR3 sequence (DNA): TGTGCCAGCAGTTACGGGACGTACACCGGGGAGCTGTTTTTT. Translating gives CASSYGTYTGELFF.

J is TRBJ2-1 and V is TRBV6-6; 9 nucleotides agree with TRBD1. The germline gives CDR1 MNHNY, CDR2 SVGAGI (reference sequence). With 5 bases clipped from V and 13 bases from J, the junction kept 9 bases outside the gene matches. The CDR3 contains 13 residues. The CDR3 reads CASSTWDRVGQFF. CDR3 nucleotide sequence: TGTGCCAGCAGTACCTGGGACAGGGTCGGACAGTTCTTC.

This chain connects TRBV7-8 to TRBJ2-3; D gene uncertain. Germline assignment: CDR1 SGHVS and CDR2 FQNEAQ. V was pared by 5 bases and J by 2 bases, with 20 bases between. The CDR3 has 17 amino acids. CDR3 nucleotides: TGTGCCAGCAGCCCCCCCCGAAGTGGGTTTACCACAGATACGCAGTATTTT. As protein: CASSPPRSGFTTDTQYF.

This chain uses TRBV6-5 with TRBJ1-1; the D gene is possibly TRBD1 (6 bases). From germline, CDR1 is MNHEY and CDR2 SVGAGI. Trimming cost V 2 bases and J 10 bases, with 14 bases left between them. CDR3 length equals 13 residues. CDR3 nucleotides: TGTGCCAGCAGTTACGCAGGGGCAGTTGGAGCTTTCTTT. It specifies CASSYAGAVGAFF.

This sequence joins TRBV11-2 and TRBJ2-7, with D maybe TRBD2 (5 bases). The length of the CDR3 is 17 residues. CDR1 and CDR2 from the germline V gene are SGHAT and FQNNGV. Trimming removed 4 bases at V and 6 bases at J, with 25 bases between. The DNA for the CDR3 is TGTGCCAGCAGCTCCCTCCTCCTAGCACGGGGAGTAGCCGAGCAGTACTTC. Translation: CASSSLLLARGVAEQYF.

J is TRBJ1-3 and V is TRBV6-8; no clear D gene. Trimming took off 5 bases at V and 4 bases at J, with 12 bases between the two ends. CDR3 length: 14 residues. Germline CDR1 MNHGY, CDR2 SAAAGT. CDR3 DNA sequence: TGTGCCAGCAGTCAGGTTTGGAGAGGAAACACCATATATTTT. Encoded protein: CASSQVWRGNTIYF.

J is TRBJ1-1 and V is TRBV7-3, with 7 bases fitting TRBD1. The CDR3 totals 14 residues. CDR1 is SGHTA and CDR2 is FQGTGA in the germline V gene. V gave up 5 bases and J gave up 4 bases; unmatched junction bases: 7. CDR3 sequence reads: CASSPQGVGTEAFF. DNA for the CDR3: TGTGCCAGCAGCCCGCAGGGGGTCGGCACTGAAGCTTTCTTT.

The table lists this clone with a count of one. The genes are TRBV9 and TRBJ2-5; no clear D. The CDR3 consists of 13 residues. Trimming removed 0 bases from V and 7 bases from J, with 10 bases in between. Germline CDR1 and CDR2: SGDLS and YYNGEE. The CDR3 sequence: CASSVEGLGTQYF. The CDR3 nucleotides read TGTGCCAGCAGCGTAGAAGGCCTTGGGACCCAGTACTTC.

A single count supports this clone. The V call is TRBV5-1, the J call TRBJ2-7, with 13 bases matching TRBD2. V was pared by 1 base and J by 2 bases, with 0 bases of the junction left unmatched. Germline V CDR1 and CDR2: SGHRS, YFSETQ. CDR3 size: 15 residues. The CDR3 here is CASSLTSGGAYEQYF. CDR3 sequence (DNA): TGCGCCAGCAGCTTGACTAGCGGGGGGGCCTACGAGCAGTACTTC.

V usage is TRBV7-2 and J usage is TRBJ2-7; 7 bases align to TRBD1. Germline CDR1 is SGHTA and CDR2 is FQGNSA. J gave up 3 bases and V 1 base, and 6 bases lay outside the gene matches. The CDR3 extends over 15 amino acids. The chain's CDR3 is CASSLVADRDYEQYF. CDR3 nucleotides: TGTGCCAGCAGCTTAGTTGCTGACAGGGACTACGAGCAGTACTTC.